Listed here is a single TCR beta chain. Different DNA sequences within this sample yield the same CDR3. Germline V gene lookup returns CDR1 GTSNPN and CDR2 SVGIG (reference sequence). V was shortened by 5 bases and J by 1 base, with 2 bases between the two germline ends. CDR3 length equals 10 residues. The data originate from a study of shared clonotypes between healthy human individuals. The protocol was immunoSEQ multiplex PCR, while the TCRdb copy is restricted to in-frame clones and leaves out a portion. The sample lists roughly 1,100,000 clones; more than 65% were seen once. The chain joins TRBV30 to TRBJ2-5; unclear D gene. Specimen: memory CD4+ T cells sorted from blood. Stated subset: CD45RA-negative fraction. This TCR was sampled from a man in his late teens or twenties in good health. CDR3 amino acids: CAWSQETQYF. The CDR3, as DNA: TGTGCCTGGTCCCAAGAGACCCAGTACTTC.